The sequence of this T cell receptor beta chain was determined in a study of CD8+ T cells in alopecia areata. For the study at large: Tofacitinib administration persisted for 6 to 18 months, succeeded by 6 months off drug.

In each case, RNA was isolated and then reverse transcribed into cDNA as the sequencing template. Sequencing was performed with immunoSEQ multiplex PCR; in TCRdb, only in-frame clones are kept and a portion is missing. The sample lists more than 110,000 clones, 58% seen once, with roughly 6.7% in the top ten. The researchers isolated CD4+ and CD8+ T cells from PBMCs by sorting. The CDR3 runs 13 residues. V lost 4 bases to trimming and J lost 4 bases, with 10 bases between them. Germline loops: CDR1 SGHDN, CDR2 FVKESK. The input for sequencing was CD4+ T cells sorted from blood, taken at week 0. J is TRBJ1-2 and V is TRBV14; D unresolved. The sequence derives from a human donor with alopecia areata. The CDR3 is CASSPRTGYGYTF. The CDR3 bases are TGTGCCAGCAGCCCAAGGACGGGCTATGGCTACACCTTC.